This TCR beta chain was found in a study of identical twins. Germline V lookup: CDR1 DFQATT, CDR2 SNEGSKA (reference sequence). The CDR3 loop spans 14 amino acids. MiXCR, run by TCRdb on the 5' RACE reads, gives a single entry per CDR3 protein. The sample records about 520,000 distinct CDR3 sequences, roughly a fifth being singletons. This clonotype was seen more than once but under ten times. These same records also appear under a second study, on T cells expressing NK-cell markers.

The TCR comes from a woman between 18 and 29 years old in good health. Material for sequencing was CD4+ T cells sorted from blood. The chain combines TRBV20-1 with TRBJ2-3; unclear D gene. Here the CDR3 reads CSPRPSTNTDTQYF. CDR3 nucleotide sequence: TGCAGCCCCCGGCCAAGTACTAACACAGATACGCAGTATTTT.